The present TCR beta chain was sequenced within a study of early T cells in non-severe SARS-CoV-2 infection. The overall study: The study sequenced bulk RNA from unsorted whole blood, with chains unpaired. General study findings and limits: Lookups in VDJdb leaned toward anti-spike CD8 responses and missed private and CD4 specificities.

This clonotype was counted ten times or more. The target antigen is unknown. The germline V gene encodes CDR1 GTSNPN and CDR2 SVGIG (reference sequence). CDR3 length: 11 amino acids. Trimming took 5 bases from V and 8 from J, leaving 10 bases between them. Attachment of unique molecular identifiers was made to individual cDNA molecules. In TCRdb, the 5' RACE reads were re-called with MiXCR into one record per CDR3 protein. The sample has about 49,000 distinct CDR3 sequences, about 4% seen once. The sequencing input was whole blood. The chain is built from TRBV30 and TRBJ1-3; D unclear. The receptor's source is an adult who was a healthcare worker with PCR-confirmed SARS-CoV-2 infection or an uninfected control (not recorded which). Here the CDR3 DNA reads TGTGCCTGGCGCGGAGGGTACACCATATATTTT. Its protein product is CAWRGGYTIYF.